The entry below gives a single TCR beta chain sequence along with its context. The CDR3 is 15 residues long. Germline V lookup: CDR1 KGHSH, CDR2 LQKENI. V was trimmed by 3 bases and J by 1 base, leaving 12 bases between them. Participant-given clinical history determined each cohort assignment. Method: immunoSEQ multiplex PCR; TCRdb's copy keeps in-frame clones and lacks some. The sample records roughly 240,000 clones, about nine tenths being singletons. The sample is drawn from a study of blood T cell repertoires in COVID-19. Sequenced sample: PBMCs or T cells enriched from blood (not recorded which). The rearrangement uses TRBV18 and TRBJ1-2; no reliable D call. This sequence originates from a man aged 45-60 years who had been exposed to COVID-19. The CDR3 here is CASSPAGAINYGYTF. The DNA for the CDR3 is TGTGCCAGCTCACCTGCTGGAGCAATTAACTATGGCTACACCTTC.